This TCR beta chain is from a study of T cells in localized non-small cell lung cancer. On this clone: The target antigen is unknown.

Germline trimming cut 6 bases from V and 7 bases from J; bases unmatched to any gene: 5. The CDR3 length is 12 residues. Germline loops: CDR1 MDHEN, CDR2 SYDVKM. Findings and caveats of the study: Greater T cell density in blood accompanied longer overall survival.

The repertoire was sequenced with immunoSEQ multiplex PCR; TCRdb's copy has only in-frame clones and lacks some. The table has tens of thousands of clones, around nine tenths seen once. This specimen was peripheral blood, taken before any cancer treatment. The receptor was derived from a man aged 18 to 49 with stage I lung adenocarcinoma. The rearrangement joins TRBV28 to TRBJ2-5, with TRBD1 matching 7 bases. For the CDR3, the DNA is TGTGCCAGCAGAAGACAGGGTGGGACCCAGTACTTC. Protein product: CASRRQGGTQYF.